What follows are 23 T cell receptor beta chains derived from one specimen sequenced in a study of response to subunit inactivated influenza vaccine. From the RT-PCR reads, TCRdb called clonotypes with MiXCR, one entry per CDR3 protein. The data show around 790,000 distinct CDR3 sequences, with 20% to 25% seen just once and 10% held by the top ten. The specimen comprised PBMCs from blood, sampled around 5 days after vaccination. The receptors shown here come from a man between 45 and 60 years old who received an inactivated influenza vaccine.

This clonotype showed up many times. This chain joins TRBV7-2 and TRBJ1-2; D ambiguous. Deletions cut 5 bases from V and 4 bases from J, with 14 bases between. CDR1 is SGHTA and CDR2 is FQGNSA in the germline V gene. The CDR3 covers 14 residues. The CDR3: CASSITRLTYGYTF. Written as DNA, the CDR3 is TGTGCCAGCAGCATCACTAGGCTCACCTATGGCTACACCTTC.

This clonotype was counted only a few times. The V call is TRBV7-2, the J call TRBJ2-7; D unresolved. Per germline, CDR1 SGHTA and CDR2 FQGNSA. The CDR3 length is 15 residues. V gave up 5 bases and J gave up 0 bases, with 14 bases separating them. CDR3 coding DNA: TGTGCCAGCAGCCCGGCAGTTCTCAGCTCCTACGAGCAGTACTTC. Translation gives CASSPAVLSSYEQYF.

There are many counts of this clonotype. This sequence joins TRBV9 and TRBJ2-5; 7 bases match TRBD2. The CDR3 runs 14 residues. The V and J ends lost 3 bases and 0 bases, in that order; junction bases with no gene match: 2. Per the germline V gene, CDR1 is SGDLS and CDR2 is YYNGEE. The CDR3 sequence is CASSAGTNQETQYF. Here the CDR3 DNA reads TGTGCCAGCAGCGCAGGGACTAACCAAGAGACCCAGTACTTC.

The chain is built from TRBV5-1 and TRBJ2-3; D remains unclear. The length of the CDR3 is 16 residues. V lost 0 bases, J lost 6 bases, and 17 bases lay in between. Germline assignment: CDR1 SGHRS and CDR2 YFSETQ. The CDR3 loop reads CASSLGTRSASDTQYF. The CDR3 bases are TGCGCCAGCAGCTTGGGAACCAGGTCTGCCTCGGATACGCAGTATTTT.

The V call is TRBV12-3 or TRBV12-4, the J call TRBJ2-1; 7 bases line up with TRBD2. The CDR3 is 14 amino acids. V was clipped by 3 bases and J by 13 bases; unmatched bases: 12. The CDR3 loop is CASSFAGAKGDQFF. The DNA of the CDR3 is TGTGCCAGCAGTTTTGCGGGAGCCAAAGGGGATCAGTTCTTC.

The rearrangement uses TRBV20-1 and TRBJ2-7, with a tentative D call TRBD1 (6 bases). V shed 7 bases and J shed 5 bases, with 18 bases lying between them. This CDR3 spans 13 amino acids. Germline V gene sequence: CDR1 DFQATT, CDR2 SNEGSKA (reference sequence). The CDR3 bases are TGCAGTGTCAAAACAGGGCCTCGAGACGAGCAGTACTTC. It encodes CSVKTGPRDEQYF.

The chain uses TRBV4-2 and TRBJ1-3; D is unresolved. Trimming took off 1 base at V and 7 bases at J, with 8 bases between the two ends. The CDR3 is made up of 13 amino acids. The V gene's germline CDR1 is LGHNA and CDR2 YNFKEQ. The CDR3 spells CASSQGGINTIYF. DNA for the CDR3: TGTGCCAGCAGCCAAGGAGGGATCAACACCATATATTTT.

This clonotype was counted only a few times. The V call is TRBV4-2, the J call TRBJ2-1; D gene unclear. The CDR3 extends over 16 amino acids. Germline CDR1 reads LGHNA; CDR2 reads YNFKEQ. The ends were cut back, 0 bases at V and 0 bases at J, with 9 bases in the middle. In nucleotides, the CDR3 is TGTGCCAGCAGCCAAGATCCCGCTGTCTCCTACAATGAGCAGTTCTTC. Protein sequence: CASSQDPAVSYNEQFF.

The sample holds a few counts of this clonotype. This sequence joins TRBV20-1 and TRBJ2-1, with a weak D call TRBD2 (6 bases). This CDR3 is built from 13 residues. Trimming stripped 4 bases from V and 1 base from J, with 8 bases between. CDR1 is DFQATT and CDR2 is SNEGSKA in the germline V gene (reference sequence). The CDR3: CSATEGSYNEQFF. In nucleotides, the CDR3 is TGCAGTGCTACGGAGGGGTCCTACAATGAGCAGTTCTTC.

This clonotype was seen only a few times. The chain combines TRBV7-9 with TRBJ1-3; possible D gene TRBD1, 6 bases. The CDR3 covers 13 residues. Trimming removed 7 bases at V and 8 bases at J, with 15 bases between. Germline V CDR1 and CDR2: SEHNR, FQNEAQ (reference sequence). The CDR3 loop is CASTGTLSYTIYF. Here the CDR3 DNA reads TGTGCCAGCACCGGGACATTGTCGTACACCATATATTTT.

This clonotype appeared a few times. The CDR3 reads CASSEGQGVYEQYF. The CDR3 nucleotides are TGTGCCAGCAGTGAAGGACAGGGGGTCTACGAGCAGTACTTC. The chain joins TRBV6-1 to TRBJ2-7; 9 bases line up with TRBD1. The trim removed 1 base at V and 3 bases at J, leaving 1 base unmatched. This CDR3 has 14 residues. Germline values: CDR1 MNHNS, CDR2 SASEGT.

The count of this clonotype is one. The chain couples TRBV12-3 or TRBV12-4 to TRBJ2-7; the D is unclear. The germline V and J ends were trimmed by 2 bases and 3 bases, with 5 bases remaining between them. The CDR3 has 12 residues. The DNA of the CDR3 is TGTGCCAGCAGTTTACCGCACTACGAGCAGTACTTC. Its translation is CASSLPHYEQYF.

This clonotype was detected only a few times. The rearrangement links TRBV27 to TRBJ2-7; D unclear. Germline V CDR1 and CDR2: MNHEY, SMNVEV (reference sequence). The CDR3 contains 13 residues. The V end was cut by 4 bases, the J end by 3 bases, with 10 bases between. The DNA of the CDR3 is TGTGCCAGCAGTTCCCTCGGCCTCTACGAGCAGTACTTC. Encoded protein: CASSSLGLYEQYF.

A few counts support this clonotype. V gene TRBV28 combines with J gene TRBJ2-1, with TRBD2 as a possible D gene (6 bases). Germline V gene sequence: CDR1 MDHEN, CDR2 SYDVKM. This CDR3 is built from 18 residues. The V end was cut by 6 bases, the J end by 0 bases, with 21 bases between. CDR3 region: CASSDLSSAGSSYNEQFF. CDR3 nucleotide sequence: TGTGCCAGCAGCGACCTGTCTAGCGCGGGAAGCTCCTACAATGAGCAGTTCTTC.

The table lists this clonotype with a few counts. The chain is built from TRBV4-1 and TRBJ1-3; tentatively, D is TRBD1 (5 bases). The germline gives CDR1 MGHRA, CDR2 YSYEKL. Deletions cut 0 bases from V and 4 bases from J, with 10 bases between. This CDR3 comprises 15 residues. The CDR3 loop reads CASSQDRGIGNTIYF. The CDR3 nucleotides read TGCGCCAGCAGCCAAGATCGGGGGATCGGAAACACCATATATTTT.

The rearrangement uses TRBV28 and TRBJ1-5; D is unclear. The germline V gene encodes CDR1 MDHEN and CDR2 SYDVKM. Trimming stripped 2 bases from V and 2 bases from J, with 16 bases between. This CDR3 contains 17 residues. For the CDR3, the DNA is TGTGCCAGCAGTTTAAAATTCGCGTGGGCCGGCAATCAGCCCCAGCATTTT. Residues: CASSLKFAWAGNQPQHF.

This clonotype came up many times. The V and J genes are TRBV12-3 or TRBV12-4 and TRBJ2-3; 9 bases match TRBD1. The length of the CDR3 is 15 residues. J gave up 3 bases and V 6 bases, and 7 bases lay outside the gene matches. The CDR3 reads CASSPTGGSTDTQYF. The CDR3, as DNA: TGTGCCAGCAGCCCGACAGGGGGATCGACAGATACGCAGTATTTT.

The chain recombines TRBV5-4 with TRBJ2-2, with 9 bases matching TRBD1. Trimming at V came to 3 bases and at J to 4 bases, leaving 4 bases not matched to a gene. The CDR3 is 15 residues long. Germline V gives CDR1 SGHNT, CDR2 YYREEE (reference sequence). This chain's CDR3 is CASSSRTGATGELFF. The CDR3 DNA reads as TGTGCCAGCAGCTCAAGGACAGGGGCCACCGGGGAGCTGTTTTTT.

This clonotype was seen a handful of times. CDR3: CASSQAFERALYEQYF. For the CDR3, the DNA is TGTGCCAGCAGCCAAGCTTTCGAGCGGGCCCTCTACGAGCAGTACTTC. The chain carries TRBV4-2 and TRBJ2-7, with D maybe TRBD2 (6 bases). Trimming stripped 1 base from V and 3 bases from J, with 16 bases between. Germline V gene data show CDR1 as LGHNA and CDR2 as YNFKEQ. The CDR3 extends over 16 amino acids.

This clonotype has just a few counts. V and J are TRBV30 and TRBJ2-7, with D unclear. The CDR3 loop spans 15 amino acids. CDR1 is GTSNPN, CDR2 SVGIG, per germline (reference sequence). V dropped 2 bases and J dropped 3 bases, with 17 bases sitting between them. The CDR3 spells CAWSTPRHGGYEQYF. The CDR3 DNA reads TGTGCCTGGAGTACGCCCCGACACGGTGGCTACGAGCAGTACTTC.

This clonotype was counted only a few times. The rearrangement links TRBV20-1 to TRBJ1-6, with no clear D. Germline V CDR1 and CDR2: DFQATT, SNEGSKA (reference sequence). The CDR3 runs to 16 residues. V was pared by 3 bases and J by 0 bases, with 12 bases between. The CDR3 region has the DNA TGCAGTGCTAGGGAGGGTGGTAGCTCCTATAATTCACCCCTCCACTTT. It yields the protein CSAREGGSSYNSPLHF.

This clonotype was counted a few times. The CDR3 sequence: CRAGQGADTQYF. The CDR3 nucleotides read TGCAGGGCAGGCCAGGGGGCAGATACGCAGTATTTT. The genes are TRBV20-1 and TRBJ2-3; 7 bases are a match to TRBD1. The CDR3 spans 12 residues. Germline V gives CDR1 DFQATT, CDR2 SNEGSKA (reference sequence).

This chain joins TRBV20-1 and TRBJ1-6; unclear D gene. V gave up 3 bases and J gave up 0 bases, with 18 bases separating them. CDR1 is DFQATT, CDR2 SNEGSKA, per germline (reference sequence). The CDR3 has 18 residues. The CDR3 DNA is TGCAGTGCTAGGGATACCCTAAAAGGGAGCTCCTATAATTCACCCCTCCACTTT. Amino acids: CSARDTLKGSSYNSPLHF.